What follows are 17 T cell receptor beta chains derived from one specimen sequenced in a study of cytomegalovirus exposure and HLA in healthy donors. This PCR relied on a set of 60 Vbeta primers and 13 Jbeta primers. Method: immunoSEQ multiplex PCR; TCRdb's copy keeps in-frame clones and lacks some. The data show more than 95,000 clones, with nearly 85% seen just once and 6% to 7.5% held by the top ten. Sequencing input: PBMCs. These receptors all stem from a man aged 18-30 years in good health and CMV-seronegative.

The V and J genes are TRBV7-6 and TRBJ1-1; tentatively, D is TRBD1 (5 bases). The CDR3 sequence is 15 residues long. Germline V lookup: CDR1 SGHVS, CDR2 FNYEAQ. The V end was cut by 1 base, the J end by 1 base, with 10 bases between. CDR3 coding DNA: TGTGCCAGCAGCTTAGACGGACAACCGAACACTGAAGCTTTCTTT. Translated, it gives CASSLDGQPNTEAFF.

The CDR3 loop is CASSPKAGSAQPQHF. The CDR3 region has the DNA TGTGCCAGTAGTCCCAAAGCGGGGAGCGCTCAGCCCCAGCATTTT. The chain employs TRBV19 and TRBJ1-5; D unresolved. Trimming pared 5 bases from V and 6 bases from J, leaving 17 bases between. The germline gives CDR1 LNHDA, CDR2 SQIVND (reference sequence). There are 15 residues in the CDR3.

The gene calls are TRBV4-2 and TRBJ2-2; 8 bases align to TRBD1. Trimming took 7 bases from V and 4 from J; bases not matched to a gene: 14. This CDR3 spans 17 amino acids. The germline CDR1 and CDR2 sequences are LGHNA and YNFKEQ. CDR3 region: CASTPPARTGSTGELFF. The CDR3 DNA is TGTGCCAGCACCCCCCCGGCGAGGACAGGGAGCACCGGGGAGCTGTTTTTT.

This clone was seen more than once but under ten times. The chain employs TRBV7-3 and TRBJ2-6, with D perhaps TRBD2 (5 bases). Germline CDR1 and CDR2: SGHTA and FQGTGA. The CDR3 is 14 amino acids. The V end lost 5 bases, the J end lost 1 base, and 6 bases lay between the germline ends. The CDR3 DNA is TGTGCCAGCAGCCCGGGATCTGGGGCCAACGTCCTGACTTTC. Its translation: CASSPGSGANVLTF.

The chain is built from TRBV6-6 and TRBJ2-2; D perhaps matches TRBD2 (5 bases). The ends were cut back, 5 bases at V and 5 bases at J, with 9 bases in the middle. Looked up from germline, CDR1 is MNHNY and CDR2 is SVGAGI (reference sequence). This CDR3 region has 13 residues. CDR3 amino acids: CASSQEGTGELFF. The CDR3 DNA is TGTGCCAGCAGTCAAGAGGGAACCGGGGAGCTGTTTTTT.

The chain couples TRBV5-8 to TRBJ2-7; D is undetermined. Trimming pared 9 bases from V and 3 bases from J, leaving 13 bases between. CDR3 length: 12 amino acids. Germline CDR1 and CDR2: SGHTS and YDEGEE. CDR3 nucleotides: TGTGCCACCACGGTTATAGTCTACGAGCAGTACTTC. Its translation: CATTVIVYEQYF.

The chain joins TRBV18 to TRBJ2-3, with a possible D match to TRBD2 (6 bases). Trimming took 8 bases from V and 0 from J, leaving 18 bases between them. Germline V gene sequence: CDR1 KGHSH, CDR2 LQKENI. The CDR3 consists of 16 residues. For the CDR3, the DNA is TGTGCCAGCAACGGGGGAAGGACTCTTAGCACAGATACGCAGTATTTT. Protein: CASNGGRTLSTDTQYF.

In DNA, the CDR3 is TGTGCCAGCAGTTACTCAGGGGCAGAGAAGCCCCAGCATTTT. Translation: CASSYSGAEKPQHF. The rearrangement joins TRBV6-5 to TRBJ1-5, with D perhaps matching TRBD1 (5 bases). CDR1 and CDR2 (germline): MNHEY, SVGAGI. V lost 0 bases, J lost 8 bases, and 11 bases lay in between. The CDR3 contains 14 residues.

The V and J genes are TRBV5-6 and TRBJ2-5; 8 bases map to TRBD2. CDR3 size: 15 residues. Germline V gene data show CDR1 as SGHDT and CDR2 as YYEEEE. J lost 5 bases, V lost 2 bases, and 8 bases had no gene match. This CDR3 is CASSFMGLDSETQYF. The CDR3 nucleotides are TGTGCCAGCAGCTTTATGGGACTAGACTCTGAGACCCAGTACTTC.

The chain couples TRBV6-5 to TRBJ2-3; 7 positions agree with TRBD1. The CDR3 is 15 residues long. With V trimmed by 6 bases and J by 4 bases, 10 bases remained unmatched. From germline, CDR1 is MNHEY and CDR2 SVGAGI. The CDR3 DNA follows: TGTGCCAGCAGCCACCACAGGGGCGCGGCAGATACGCAGTATTTT. Protein: CASSHHRGAADTQYF.

This chain connects TRBV2 to TRBJ2-2; TRBD2 matches 7 bases. The CDR3 totals 16 residues. J lost 5 bases, V lost 6 bases, and 12 bases had no gene match. The V gene's germline CDR1 is SNHLY and CDR2 FYNNEI. CDR3 bases: TGTGCCAGCAGGCCCTCTCGCGGGAGAGGGACCGGGGAGCTGTTTTTT. This gives the protein CASRPSRGRGTGELFF.

V gene TRBV19 combines with J gene TRBJ1-1; 7 bases align to TRBD1. Germline assignment: CDR1 LNHDA and CDR2 SQIVND (reference sequence). CDR3 size: 13 residues. V dropped 8 bases and J dropped 7; count of bases not matched to a gene: 10. The CDR3: CASRQGGTVEAFF. CDR3 nucleotides: TGTGCCAGTCGCCAGGGGGGAACGGTTGAAGCTTTCTTT.

This clone was seen a few times. The V call is TRBV6-5, the J call TRBJ1-5; TRBD1 might be the D (6 bases). V was cut by 6 bases and J by 7 bases, with 13 bases left in between. In germline, CDR1 is MNHEY, CDR2 SVGAGI. CDR3 length: 13 residues. Here the CDR3 reads CASRQGTRQPQHF. CDR3 sequence (DNA): TGTGCCAGCAGACAGGGTACCCGCCAGCCCCAGCATTTT.

In nucleotides, the CDR3 is TGTGCCAGTAGTTCCACTCGGGGGACAGGGGGGTCCTACGAGCAGTACTTC. This gives the protein CASSSTRGTGGSYEQYF. The gene calls are TRBV19 and TRBJ2-7; 11 bases agree with TRBD1. The CDR3 has 17 residues. Germline V lookup: CDR1 LNHDA, CDR2 SQIVND (reference sequence). With V trimmed by 5 bases and J by 1 base, 10 bases remained unmatched. The full variable domain, its missing parts supplied by reference TRBV19 and TRBJ2-7, is DGGITQSPKYLFRKEGQNVTLSCEQNLNHDAMYWYRQDPGQGLRLIYYSQIVNDFQKGDIAEGYSVSREKKESFPLTVTSAQKNPTAFYLCASSSTRGTGGSYEQYFGPGTRLTVT.

This clone was observed a few times. The V gene is TRBV5-6, the J gene TRBJ1-1; 9 nucleotides line up with TRBD1. Germline V lookup: CDR1 SGHDT, CDR2 YYEEEE. The CDR3 runs 15 residues. The trim removed 2 bases at V and 3 bases at J, leaving 5 bases unmatched. CDR3 in DNA: TGTGCCAGCAGCTTCTCCGGGACAGGGTACACTGAAGCTTTCTTT. Residues: CASSFSGTGYTEAFF.

The CDR3 bases are TGCAGCGTTGAAGAAACGGACAGCTATGGCTACACCTTC. Protein product: CSVEETDSYGYTF. V is TRBV29-1 and J is TRBJ1-2; D possibly corresponds to TRBD1 (6 bases). The CDR3 is 13 amino acids. The germline V and J ends were trimmed by 0 bases and 4 bases, with 9 bases remaining between them. The germline V gene has CDR1 SQVTM and CDR2 ANQGSEA.

The CDR3 DNA reads as TGTGCCAGTAGTGGGAGGACAGGGGAGAGAACAGATACGCAGTATTTT. As protein: CASSGRTGERTDTQYF. V is TRBV19 and J is TRBJ2-3; 9 nucleotides agree with TRBD1. V dropped 5 bases and J dropped 3; count of bases not matched to a gene: 9. Germline CDR1 LNHDA, CDR2 SQIVND (reference sequence). This CDR3 has 16 residues.